Below are 5 T cell receptor beta chains sequenced from a single sample in a study of blood T cell repertoires in COVID-19. Only in-frame clones appear in the TCRdb table, and some are missing; sequencing was by immunoSEQ multiplex PCR. The sample contains more than 130,000 clones, under 90% of which appear only once. The sequencing sample was made of peripheral blood. These receptor sequences come from a woman at least 80 years old in a cohort sampled during active or convalescent COVID-19.

In nucleotides, the CDR3 is TGTGCCAGCAGCGCCACGGGGCGAGCGGGGGGTTCCTACGAGCAGTACTTC. Amino acid sequence: CASSATGRAGGSYEQYF. J is TRBJ2-7 and V is TRBV7-3; 9 bases are a match to TRBD2. The CDR3 is made up of 17 amino acids. Trimming removed 5 bases from V and 1 base from J; junction bases left unmatched: 12. Germline V gene lookup returns CDR1 SGHTA and CDR2 FQGTGA. Together with reference TRBV7-3 and TRBJ2-7, the CDR3 gives the full variable domain: GAGVSQTPSNKVTEKGKYVELRCDPISGHTALYWYRQSLGQGPEFLIYFQGTGAADDSGLPNDRFFAVRPEGSVSTLKIQRTERGDSAVYLCASSATGRAGGSYEQYFGPGTRLTVT.

In nucleotides, the CDR3 is TGTGCCAGCAGTCCCCCAGGGGTCTCTGGAAACACCATATATTTT. It is translated as CASSPPGVSGNTIYF. This chain connects TRBV28 to TRBJ1-3, with D possibly matching TRBD1 (6 bases). There are 15 residues in the CDR3. The germline gives CDR1 MDHEN, CDR2 SYDVKM. Trimming left V 5 bases short and J 0 bases short, with 11 bases between.

The rearrangement joins TRBV5-1 to TRBJ2-7; tentative D call: TRBD2 (5 bases). The CDR3 sequence is 13 residues long. The germline V gene has CDR1 SGHRS and CDR2 YFSETQ. Trimming left V 7 bases short and J 5 bases short, with 16 bases between. CDR3 loop: CASRLLTGNEQYF. The CDR3 DNA is TGCGCCAGCCGACTCCTTACGGGGAACGAGCAGTACTTC.

The CDR3 reads CASSQADRGRQAFF. Here the CDR3 DNA reads TGTGCCAGCAGCCAAGCGGACAGGGGGCGTCAGGCTTTCTTT. The chain recombines TRBV4-2 with TRBJ1-1, with 11 bases that match TRBD1. The CDR3 extends over 14 amino acids. Germline V gene sequence: CDR1 LGHNA, CDR2 YNFKEQ. Trimming took 1 base from V and 11 from J; bases not matched to a gene: 6.

The gene calls are TRBV29-1 and TRBJ1-1, with TRBD1 as a possible D gene (5 bases). Germline values: CDR1 SQVTM, CDR2 ANQGSEA. This CDR3 has 13 amino acids. V was pared by 6 bases and J by 3 bases, with 14 bases between. The CDR3 region is CSVRKGQDTEAFF. CDR3 DNA sequence: TGCAGCGTACGAAAGGGGCAAGACACTGAAGCTTTCTTT.